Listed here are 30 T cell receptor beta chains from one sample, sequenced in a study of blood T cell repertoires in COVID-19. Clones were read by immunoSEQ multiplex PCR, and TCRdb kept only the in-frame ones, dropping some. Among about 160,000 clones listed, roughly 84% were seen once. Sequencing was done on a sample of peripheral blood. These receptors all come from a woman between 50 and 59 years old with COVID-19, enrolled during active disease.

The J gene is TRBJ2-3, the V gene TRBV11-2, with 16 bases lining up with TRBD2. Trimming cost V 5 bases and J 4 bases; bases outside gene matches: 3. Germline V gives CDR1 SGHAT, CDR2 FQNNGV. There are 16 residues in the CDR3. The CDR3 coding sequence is TGTGCCAGCAGCGCCGGGACTAGCGGGGGGGCAGATACGCAGTATTTT. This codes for CASSAGTSGGADTQYF.

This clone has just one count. The CDR3 here is CASRRLAATGELFF. In DNA, the CDR3 is TGTGCCAGCAGGAGACTAGCCGCCACCGGGGAGCTGTTTTTT. The rearrangement links TRBV6-5 to TRBJ2-2; TRBD2 aligns across 7 bases. The CDR3 is 14 residues long. Unmatched junction bases numbered 5, after V lost 6 bases and J lost 4 bases. CDR1 MNHEY and CDR2 SVGAGI come from the germline V gene.

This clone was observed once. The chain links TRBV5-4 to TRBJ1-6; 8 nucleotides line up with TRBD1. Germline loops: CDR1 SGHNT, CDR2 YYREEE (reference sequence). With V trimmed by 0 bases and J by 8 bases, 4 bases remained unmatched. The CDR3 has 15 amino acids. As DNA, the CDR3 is TGTGCCAGCAGCTTGGATCAGGGGGCGTATTCACCCCTCCACTTT. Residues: CASSLDQGAYSPLHF.

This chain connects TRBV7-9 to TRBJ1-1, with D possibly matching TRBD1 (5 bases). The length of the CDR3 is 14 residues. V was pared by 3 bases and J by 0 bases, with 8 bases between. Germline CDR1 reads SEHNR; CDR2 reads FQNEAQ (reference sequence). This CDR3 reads CASSFTGMNTEAFF. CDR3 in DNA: TGTGCCAGCAGCTTTACAGGCATGAACACTGAAGCTTTCTTT.

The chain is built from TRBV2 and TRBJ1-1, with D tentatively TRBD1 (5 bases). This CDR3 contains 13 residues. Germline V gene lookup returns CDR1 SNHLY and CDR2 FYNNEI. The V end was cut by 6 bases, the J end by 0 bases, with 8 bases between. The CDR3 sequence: CASSPRVNTEAFF. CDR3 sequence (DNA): TGTGCCAGCAGCCCCAGGGTGAACACTGAAGCTTTCTTT.

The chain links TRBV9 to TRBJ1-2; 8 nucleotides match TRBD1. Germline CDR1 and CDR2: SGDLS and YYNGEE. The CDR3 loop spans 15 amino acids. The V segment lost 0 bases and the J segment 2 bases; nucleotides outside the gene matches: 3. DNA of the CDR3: TGTGCCAGCAGCGTAGGGACAGGGAAAAACTATGGCTACACCTTC. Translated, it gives CASSVGTGKNYGYTF.

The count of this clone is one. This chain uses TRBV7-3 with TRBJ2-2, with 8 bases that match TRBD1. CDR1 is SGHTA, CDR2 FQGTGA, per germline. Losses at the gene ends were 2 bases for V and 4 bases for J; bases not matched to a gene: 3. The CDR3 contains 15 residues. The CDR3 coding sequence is TGTGCCAGCAGCTTATTACAGGGGGGCACCGGGGAGCTGTTTTTT. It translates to CASSLLQGGTGELFF.

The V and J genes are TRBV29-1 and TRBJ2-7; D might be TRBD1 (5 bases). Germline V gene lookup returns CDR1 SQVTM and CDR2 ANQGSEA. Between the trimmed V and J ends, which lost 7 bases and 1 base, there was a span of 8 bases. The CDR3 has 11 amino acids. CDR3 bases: TGCAGCGCCAGGGTTTCCTACGAGCAGTACTTC. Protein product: CSARVSYEQYF.

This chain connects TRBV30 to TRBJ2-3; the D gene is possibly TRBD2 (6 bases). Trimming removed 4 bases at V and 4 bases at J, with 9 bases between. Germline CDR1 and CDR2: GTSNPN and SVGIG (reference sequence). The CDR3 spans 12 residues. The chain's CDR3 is CAWNSGADTQYF. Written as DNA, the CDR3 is TGTGCCTGGAACTCGGGGGCAGATACGCAGTATTTT.

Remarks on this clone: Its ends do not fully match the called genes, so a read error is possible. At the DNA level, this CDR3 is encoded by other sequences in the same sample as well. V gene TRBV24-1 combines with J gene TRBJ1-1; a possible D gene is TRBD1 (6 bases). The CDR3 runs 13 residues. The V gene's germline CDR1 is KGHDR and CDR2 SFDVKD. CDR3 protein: CATSDSRDTEAFF. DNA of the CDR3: TGTGCCACCAGTGACTCCAGGGACACTGAAGCTTTTTTT.

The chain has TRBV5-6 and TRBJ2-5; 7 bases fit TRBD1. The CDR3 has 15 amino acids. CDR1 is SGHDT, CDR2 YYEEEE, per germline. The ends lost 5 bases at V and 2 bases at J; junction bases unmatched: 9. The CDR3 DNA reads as TGTGCCAGCAGACAAACAGGGGTTTTGCAAGAGACCCAGTACTTC. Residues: CASRQTGVLQETQYF.

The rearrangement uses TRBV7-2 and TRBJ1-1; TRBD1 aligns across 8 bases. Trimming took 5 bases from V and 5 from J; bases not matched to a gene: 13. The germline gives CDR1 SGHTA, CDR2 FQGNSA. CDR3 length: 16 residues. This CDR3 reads CASSPRTGKFPTEAFF. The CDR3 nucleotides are TGTGCCAGCAGCCCAAGGACAGGGAAGTTTCCTACTGAAGCTTTCTTT.

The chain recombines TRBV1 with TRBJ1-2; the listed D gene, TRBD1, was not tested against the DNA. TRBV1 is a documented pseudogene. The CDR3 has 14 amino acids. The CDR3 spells CTSSRTGSSYGYTF. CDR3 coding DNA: TGCACCAGCAGCCGGACAGGGTCTTCCTACGGCTACACCTTC.

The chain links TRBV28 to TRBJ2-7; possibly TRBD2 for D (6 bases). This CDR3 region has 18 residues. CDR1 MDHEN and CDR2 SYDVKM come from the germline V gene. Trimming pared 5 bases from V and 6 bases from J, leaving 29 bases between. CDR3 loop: CASSAPGWRATVWAEQYF. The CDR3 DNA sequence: TGTGCCAGCAGTGCACCGGGTTGGAGGGCTACCGTCTGGGCCGAGCAGTACTTC.

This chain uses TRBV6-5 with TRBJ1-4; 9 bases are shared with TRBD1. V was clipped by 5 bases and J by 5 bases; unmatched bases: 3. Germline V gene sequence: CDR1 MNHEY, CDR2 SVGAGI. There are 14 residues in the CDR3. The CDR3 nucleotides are TGTGCCAGCAGTCTGGGACAGGGAAATGAAAAACTGTTTTTT. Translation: CASSLGQGNEKLFF.

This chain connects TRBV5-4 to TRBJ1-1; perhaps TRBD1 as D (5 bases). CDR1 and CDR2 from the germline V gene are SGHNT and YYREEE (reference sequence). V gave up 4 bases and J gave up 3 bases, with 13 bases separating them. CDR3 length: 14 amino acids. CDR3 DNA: TGTGCCAGCAGCCCCACAGGATCTGACACTGAAGCTTTCTTT. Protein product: CASSPTGSDTEAFF. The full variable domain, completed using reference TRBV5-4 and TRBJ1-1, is ETGVTQSPTHLIKTRGQQVTLRCSSQSGHNTVSWYQQALGQGPQFIFQYYREEENGRGNFPPRFSGLQFPNYSSELNVNALELDDSALYLCASSPTGSDTEAFFGQGTRLTVV.

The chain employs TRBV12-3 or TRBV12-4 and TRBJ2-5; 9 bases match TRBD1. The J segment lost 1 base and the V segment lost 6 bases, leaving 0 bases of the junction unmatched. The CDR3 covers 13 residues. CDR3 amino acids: CASRGQGQETQYF. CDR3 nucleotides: TGTGCCAGCAGGGGACAGGGCCAAGAGACCCAGTACTTC.

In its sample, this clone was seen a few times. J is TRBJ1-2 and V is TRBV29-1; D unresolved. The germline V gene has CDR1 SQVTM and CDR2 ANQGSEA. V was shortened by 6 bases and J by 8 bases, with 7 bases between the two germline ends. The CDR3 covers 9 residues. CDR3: CSVEGGYTF. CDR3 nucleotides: TGCAGCGTCGAGGGCGGCTACACCTTC.

This CDR3 reads CASRPQGTGSGGQSTDTQYF. CDR3 bases: TGCGCCAGCAGGCCCCAAGGAACAGGTAGCGGGGGGCAGAGCACAGATACGCAGTATTTT. This sequence joins TRBV5-1 and TRBJ2-3; TRBD2 matches 10 bases. The CDR3 is 20 amino acids. V lost 5 bases to trimming and J lost 0 bases; unmatched junction nucleotides: 18. Germline CDR1 and CDR2: SGHRS and YFSETQ. The complete variable domain, with remaining parts taken from reference TRBV5-1 and TRBJ2-3, reads KAGVTQTPRYLIKTRGQQVTLSCSPISGHRSVSWYQQTPGQGLQFLFEYFSETQRNKGNFPGRFSGRQFSNSRSEMNVSTLELGDSALYLCASRPQGTGSGGQSTDTQYFGPGTRLTVL.

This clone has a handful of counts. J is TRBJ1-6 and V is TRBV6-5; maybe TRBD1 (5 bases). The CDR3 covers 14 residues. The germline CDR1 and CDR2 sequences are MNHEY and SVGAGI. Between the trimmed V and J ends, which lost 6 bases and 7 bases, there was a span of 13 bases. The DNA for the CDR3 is TGTGCCAGCAGCCCAGGGTTGTGGAATTCACCCCTCCACTTT. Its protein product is CASSPGLWNSPLHF.

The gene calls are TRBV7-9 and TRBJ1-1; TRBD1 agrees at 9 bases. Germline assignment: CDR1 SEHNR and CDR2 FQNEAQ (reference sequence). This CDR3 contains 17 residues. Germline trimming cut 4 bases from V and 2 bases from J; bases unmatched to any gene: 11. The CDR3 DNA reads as TGTGCCAGCAGCTGGTCCCGGGACAGGGCTTTTAACACTGAAGCTTTCTTT. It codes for CASSWSRDRAFNTEAFF.

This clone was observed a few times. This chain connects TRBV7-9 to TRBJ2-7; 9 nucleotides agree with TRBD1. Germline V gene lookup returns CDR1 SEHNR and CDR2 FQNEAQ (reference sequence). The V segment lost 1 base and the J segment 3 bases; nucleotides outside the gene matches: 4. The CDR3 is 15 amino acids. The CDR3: CASSLGVGQGYEQYF. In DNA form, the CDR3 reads TGTGCCAGCAGCTTAGGTGTGGGACAGGGCTACGAGCAGTACTTC.

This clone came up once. The CDR3 DNA sequence: TGTGCCAGCAGCCAAAGTAAACAGGGGGCTCATCAGCCCCAGCATTTT. Translation: CASSQSKQGAHQPQHF. V and J are TRBV3-1 (or the pseudogene TRBV3-2) and TRBJ1-5; 9 bases fit TRBD1. The length of the CDR3 is 16 residues. Germline V lookup: CDR1 LGHDT, CDR2 YNNKEL (reference sequence). With 2 bases clipped from V and 5 bases from J, the junction kept 7 bases outside the gene matches.

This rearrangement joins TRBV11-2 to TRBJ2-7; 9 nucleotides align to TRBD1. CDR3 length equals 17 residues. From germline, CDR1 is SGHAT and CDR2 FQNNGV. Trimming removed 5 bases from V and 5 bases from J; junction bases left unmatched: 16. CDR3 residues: CASSKPGQGLLSNEQYF. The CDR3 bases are TGTGCCAGCAGCAAACCGGGACAGGGACTTTTGTCCAACGAGCAGTACTTC.

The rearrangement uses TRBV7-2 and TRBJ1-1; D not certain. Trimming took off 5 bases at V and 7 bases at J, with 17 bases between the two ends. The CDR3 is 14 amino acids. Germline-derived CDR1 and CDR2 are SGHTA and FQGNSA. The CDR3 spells CASSTRERAVEAFF. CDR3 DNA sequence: TGTGCCAGCAGCACCCGGGAGCGGGCCGTTGAAGCTTTCTTT.

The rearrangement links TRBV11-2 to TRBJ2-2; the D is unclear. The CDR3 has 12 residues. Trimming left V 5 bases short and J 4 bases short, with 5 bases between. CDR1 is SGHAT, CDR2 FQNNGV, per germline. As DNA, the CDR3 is TGTGCCAGCAGCCACGGCACCGGGGAGCTGTTTTTT. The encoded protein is CASSHGTGELFF.

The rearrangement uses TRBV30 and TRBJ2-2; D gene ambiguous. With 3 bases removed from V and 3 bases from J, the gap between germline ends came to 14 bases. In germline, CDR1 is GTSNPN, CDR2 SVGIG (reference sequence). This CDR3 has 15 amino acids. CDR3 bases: TGTGCCTGGAGCACATTAAACACCTACACCGGGGAGCTGTTTTTT. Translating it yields CAWSTLNTYTGELFF.

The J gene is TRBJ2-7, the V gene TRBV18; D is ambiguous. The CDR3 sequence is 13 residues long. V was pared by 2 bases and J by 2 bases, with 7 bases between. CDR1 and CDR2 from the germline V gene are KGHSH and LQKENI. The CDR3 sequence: CASSPGGTYEQYF. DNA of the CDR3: TGTGCCAGCTCACCAGGCGGTACCTACGAGCAGTACTTC.

The CDR3 sequence is CASSSGRDDYTF. As DNA, the CDR3 is TGTGCCAGCAGCTCCGGCAGGGATGACTACACCTTC. The chain couples TRBV7-3 to TRBJ1-2; D is possibly TRBD1 (5 bases). The V end was cut by 4 bases, the J end by 10 bases, with 13 bases between. This CDR3 comprises 12 residues. The germline V gene encodes CDR1 SGHTA and CDR2 FQGTGA.

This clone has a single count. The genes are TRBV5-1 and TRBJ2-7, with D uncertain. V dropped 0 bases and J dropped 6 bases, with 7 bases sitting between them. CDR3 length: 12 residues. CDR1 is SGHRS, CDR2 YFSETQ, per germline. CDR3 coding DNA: TGCGCCAGCAGCTTGGCCTACGGCGAGCAGTACTTC. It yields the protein CASSLAYGEQYF.